The clone carrying this TCR beta chain came up many times. The J segment lost 4 bases and the V segment lost 4 bases, leaving 7 bases of the junction unmatched. Germline lookup yields CDR1 SGHTA and CDR2 FQGNSA. The CDR3 has 14 amino acids. The sample comes from a study of blood T cells in healthy people across ages. A sample-barcoded 5' primer and a J-beta primer mix were used in a second PCR of about 7 to 11 cycles. TCRdb re-called the 5' RACE reads through MiXCR, storing one row per CDR3 protein. The sample includes around 940,000 distinct CDR3 sequences, 45% to 60% seen only once; the top ten take 20% to 25%.

Specimen: blood. This sequence originates from a woman between 55 and 75 years old in good health. V is TRBV7-2 and J is TRBJ2-7, with 7 bases matching TRBD1. The CDR3 sequence: CASSSDRVLYEQYF. The DNA for the CDR3 is TGTGCCAGCAGCTCCGACAGGGTTCTTTACGAGCAGTACTTC.